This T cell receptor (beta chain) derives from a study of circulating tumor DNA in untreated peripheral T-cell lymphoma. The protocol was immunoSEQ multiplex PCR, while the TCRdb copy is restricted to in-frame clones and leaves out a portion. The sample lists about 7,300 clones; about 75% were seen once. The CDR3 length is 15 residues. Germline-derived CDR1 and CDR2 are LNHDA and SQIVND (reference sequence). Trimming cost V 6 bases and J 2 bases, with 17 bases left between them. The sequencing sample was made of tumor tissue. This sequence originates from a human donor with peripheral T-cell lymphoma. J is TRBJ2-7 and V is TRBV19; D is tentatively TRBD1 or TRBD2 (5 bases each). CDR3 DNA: TGTGCCAGTAGGGCTTCGAGGGGTGCCGCCTACGAGCAGTACTTC. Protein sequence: CASRASRGAAYEQYF.